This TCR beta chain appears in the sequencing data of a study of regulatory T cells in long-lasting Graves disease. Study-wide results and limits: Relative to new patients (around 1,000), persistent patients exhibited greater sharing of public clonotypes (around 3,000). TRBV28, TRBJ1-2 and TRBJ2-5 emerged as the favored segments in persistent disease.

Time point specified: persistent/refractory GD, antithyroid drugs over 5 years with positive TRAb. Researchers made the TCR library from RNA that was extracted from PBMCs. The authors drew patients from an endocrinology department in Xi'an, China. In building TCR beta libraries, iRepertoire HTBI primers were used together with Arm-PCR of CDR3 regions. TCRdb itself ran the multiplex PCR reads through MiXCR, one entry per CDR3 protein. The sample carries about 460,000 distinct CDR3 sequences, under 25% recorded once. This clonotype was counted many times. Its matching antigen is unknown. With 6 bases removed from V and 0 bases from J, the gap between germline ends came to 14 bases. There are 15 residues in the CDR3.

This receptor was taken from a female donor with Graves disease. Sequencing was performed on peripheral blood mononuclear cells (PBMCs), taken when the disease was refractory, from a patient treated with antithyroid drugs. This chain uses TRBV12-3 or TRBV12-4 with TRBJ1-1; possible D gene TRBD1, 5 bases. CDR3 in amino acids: CASSWDGVMNTEAFF. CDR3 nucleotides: TGTGCCAGCAGCTGGGACGGAGTTATGAACACTGAAGCTTTCTTT.